A selection of T cell receptor beta chains follows, all from one sample in a study of spatial heterogeneity in lung cancer. TCRdb processed the 5' RACE reads anew with MiXCR; each CDR3 protein has one entry. In the table there are fewer than 60,000 distinct CDR3 sequences, 6% to 8.5% of which are singletons. The source was PBMCs, collected at follow-up. These TCRs come from a female donor with early-stage non-small cell lung cancer. The CDR3 runs from the conserved cysteine through the conserved F or W. D genes are given only for firm matches. Rows give clone size only sometimes, using once, few, many, or a class for an expanded clone.

d_call j_call clone_size v_call cdr3_nt cdr3_aa
TRBD1 TRBJ1-4 NA TRBV2 TGTGCCAGCAGTGGACAGGGAGGCTATGAAAAACTGTTTTTT CASSGQGGYEKLFF
NA TRBJ1-5 NA TRBV5-1 TGCGCCAGCAGCTTGCAGGGAGGGGTCGGCAATCAGCCCCAGCATTTT CASSLQGGVGNQPQHF
NA TRBJ1-1 NA TRBV9 TGTGCCAGCAGCGTAGCCCCGGGGGGGTCCCAGGACACTGAAGCTTTCTTT CASSVAPGGSQDTEAFF
NA TRBJ1-5 NA TRBV19 TGTGCCAGTAGTCGCGAGGGGCTGGATCAGCCCCAGCATTTT CASSREGLDQPQHF
TRBD1 TRBJ1-5 few TRBV20-1 TGCAGTGCTCAAGAACAGGGGCGCCAGCCCCAGCATTTT CSAQEQGRQPQHF
NA TRBJ2-1 many TRBV20-1 TGCAGTGCTAGAGATCCTAGCGGGGTGGGACAGGCGGCAGATGAGCAGTTCTTC CSARDPSGVGQAADEQFF
NA TRBJ2-5 few TRBV30 TGTGCCTGGGAATTGGGCCACCAAGAGACCCAGTACTTC CAWELGHQETQYF
NA TRBJ2-1 NA TRBV24-1 TGTGCCACCAGTGATCCAACAGGGACCAACAATGAGCAGTTCTTC CATSDPTGTNNEQFF
NA TRBJ2-3 many TRBV7-2 TGTGCCAGCAGCGACGTCGGAACGCAGTATTTT CASSDVGTQYF
NA TRBJ1-4 NA TRBV5-1 TGCGCCAGCAGCTTCCTCACCGGGGCGGAAAAACTGTTTTTT CASSFLTGAEKLFF
TRBD1 TRBJ2-5 many TRBV10-3 TGTGCCATCGGACAGGACCAAGAGACCCAGTACTTC CAIGQDQETQYF
TRBD2 TRBJ2-1 NA TRBV6-6 TGTGCCAGCAGTTACACGGGGGGTGAGCAGTTCTTC CASSYTGGEQFF
TRBD2 TRBJ2-3 many TRBV11-2 TGTGCCAGCAGGAGCGGGGGGGCAACAGATACGCAGTATTTT CASRSGGATDTQYF
TRBD2 TRBJ2-2 few TRBV5-5 TGTGCCAGCAGTCGGAGGGCCGGACTAGCGGGGGATTTTCCCGGGGAGCTGTTTTTT CASSRRAGLAGDFPGELFF
NA TRBJ2-3 many TRBV7-9 TGTGCCAGCAGTTTGGAGAGAATGCGCACAGATACGCAGTATTTT CASSLERMRTDTQYF
TRBD1 TRBJ2-5 NA TRBV20-1 TGCAGTGCCGAAGGACAGGGACTAGAGACCCAGTACTTC CSAEGQGLETQYF
TRBD1 TRBJ1-1 NA TRBV27 TGTGCCAGCAGTTCCAGGACAGGGTTTATCGCTGAAGCTTTCTTT CASSSRTGFIAEAFF
NA TRBJ1-1 NA TRBV20-1 TGCAGTGCTAGCGTAGGTGTCCGCCACACTGAAGCTTTCTTT CSASVGVRHTEAFF
TRBD2 TRBJ2-5 NA TRBV2 TGTGCCAGCGCCGGGACTAGCGGGCGAAGAGAGACCCAGTACTTC CASAGTSGRRETQYF
NA TRBJ2-5 many TRBV7-2 TGTGCCAGCAGCTTAGCGTACCAAGAGACCCAGTACTTC CASSLAYQETQYF
TRBD2 TRBJ2-1 many TRBV28 TGTGCCAGCAGTCCACTCAGGACTAGCGGACGCTCCTACAATGAGCAGTTCTTC CASSPLRTSGRSYNEQFF
NA TRBJ2-5 NA TRBV7-9 TGTGCCAGCAGCTCCGACCACCCCGGGGGAGAGACCCAGTACTTC CASSSDHPGGETQYF
NA TRBJ1-1 few TRBV2 TGTGCCAGCCTTTTAACCGCTTCCCAAAGGTCTGAAGCTTTCTTT CASLLTASQRSEAFF
TRBD1 TRBJ2-1 few TRBV7-2 TGTGCCAGCAGCTTAGGACAGGGGAACAATGAGCAGTTCTTC CASSLGQGNNEQFF
TRBD2 TRBJ2-1 many TRBV6-2/TRBV6-3 TGTGCCAGCAGCCCTACGACTAGCGGGGGGAATGAGCAGTTCTTC CASSPTTSGGNEQFF
TRBD2 TRBJ2-1 NA TRBV3-1 TGTGCCAGCAGCCGGGGGGGACTCTACAATGAGCAGTTCTTC CASSRGGLYNEQFF
TRBD1 TRBJ1-6 few TRBV7-3 TGTGCCAGCAGCTCAGGGGGAAGTTCACCCCTCCACTTT CASSSGGSSPLHF
TRBD2 TRBJ2-4 many TRBV20-1 TGCAGTGCGGAACGGGGGGACCTAGTTAACATTCAGTACTTC CSAERGDLVNIQYF
NA TRBJ2-3 NA TRBV7-9 TGTGCCAGCAGCTTAGGGTCAGGGAGCAGTGATACGCAGTATTTT CASSLGSGSSDTQYF
NA TRBJ1-1 many TRBV7-2 TGTGCCAGCAGCTTAGTGGTTCCAGGGAACCCTGAAGCTTTCTTT CASSLVVPGNPEAFF
NA TRBJ2-1 many TRBV14 TGTGCCAGCAGCCAAGGGATCAGGGGCTCCTACAATGAGCAGTTCTTC CASSQGIRGSYNEQFF
NA TRBJ2-3 many TRBV29-1 TGCAGCGTTGACAGCCTTAAGGGCTCAGATACGCAGTATTTT CSVDSLKGSDTQYF
TRBD2 TRBJ2-1 medium-sized TRBV5-1 TGCGCCAGCAGCCCCGGGACTAGCGCTACCTACAATGAGCAGTTCTTC CASSPGTSATYNEQFF
TRBD2 TRBJ2-3 many TRBV5-1 TGCGCCAGCAGTAGCACTAGCGGCACAGATACGCAGTATTTT CASSSTSGTDTQYF
NA TRBJ1-5 many TRBV2 TGTGCCAGCAGCCCAACAGAGTACAATCAGCCCCAGCATTTT CASSPTEYNQPQHF
TRBD1 TRBJ2-5 few TRBV11-2 TGTGCCAGCAGCTTAGGCCCCACAGGGGGCCAAGAGACCCAGTACTTC CASSLGPTGGQETQYF
NA TRBJ1-6 NA TRBV12-3/TRBV12-4 TGTGCCAGCAGTGTAGACACAAGCCTCCACTTT CASSVDTSLHF
NA TRBJ2-2 NA TRBV6-1 TGTGCCAGCAGTCGACCCACGAACACCGGGGAGCTGTTTTTT CASSRPTNTGELFF
NA TRBJ2-5 NA TRBV12-5 TGTGCTAGTGGTTTGGTACGGGGGAGAGAGACCCAGTACTTC CASGLVRGRETQYF
NA TRBJ2-7 few TRBV10-2 TGCGCCAGCAGTGAGACCCGGGACTCCTACTCCTACGAGCAGTACTTC CASSETRDSYSYEQYF
NA TRBJ2-3 many TRBV5-1 TGCGCCAGCAGCTACCTTCAGGGCTTCGGAGATACGCAGTATTTT CASSYLQGFGDTQYF
NA TRBJ1-2 many TRBV29-1 TGCAGCGTTGAATCCAGGGAGGGATTCTATGGCTACACCTTC CSVESREGFYGYTF
TRBD2 TRBJ2-7 NA TRBV11-1 TGTGCCAGCTCCCAGCGGGGGGCCTCCTACGAGCAGTACTTC CASSQRGASYEQYF
NA TRBJ1-5 NA TRBV20-1 TGCAGTGCTAGCTCCTCCCCTGACAATCAGCCCCAGCATTTT CSASSSPDNQPQHF
NA TRBJ2-3 NA TRBV9 TGTGCCAGCAGCCCTGCAGTTTGGGGAACCACAGATACGCAGTATTTT CASSPAVWGTTDTQYF
NA TRBJ2-4 NA TRBV30 TGTGCCTGGAGTCATTCGGGGGCTGACATTCAGTACTTC CAWSHSGADIQYF
NA TRBJ2-7 few TRBV6-5 TGTGCCAGCAGTTGGGGGTCTAACGAGCAGTACTTC CASSWGSNEQYF
NA TRBJ1-6 few TRBV20-1 TGCAGTGCGATTGGGACACGGAATTCACCCCTCCACTTT CSAIGTRNSPLHF
TRBD2 TRBJ2-5 NA TRBV7-6 TGTGCCAGCAGCCCGGGGACTAGCCTGTTTCAAGAGACCCAGTACTTC CASSPGTSLFQETQYF
TRBD1 TRBJ1-5 few TRBV7-2 TGTGCCAGCAGCTTAGTAGGGGACAGTAATCAGCCCCAGCATTTT CASSLVGDSNQPQHF
NA TRBJ2-3 many TRBV5-1 TGCGCCAGCAGCTCCCCCTCTGCGGATACGCAGTATTTT CASSSPSADTQYF
TRBD2 TRBJ2-1 few TRBV11-2 TGTGCCAGCAGACCAGGACTAGGAGGTGGCGGGGGACATGAGCAGTTCTTC CASRPGLGGGGGHEQFF
NA TRBJ2-7 many TRBV7-9 TGTGCCAGCAGCCCATTGGTGGGGGTAACCTTC CASSPLVGVTF
TRBD1 TRBJ2-7 many TRBV7-9 TGTGCCAGCAGCCCGGGACAGGGTATATACGAGCAGTACTTC CASSPGQGIYEQYF